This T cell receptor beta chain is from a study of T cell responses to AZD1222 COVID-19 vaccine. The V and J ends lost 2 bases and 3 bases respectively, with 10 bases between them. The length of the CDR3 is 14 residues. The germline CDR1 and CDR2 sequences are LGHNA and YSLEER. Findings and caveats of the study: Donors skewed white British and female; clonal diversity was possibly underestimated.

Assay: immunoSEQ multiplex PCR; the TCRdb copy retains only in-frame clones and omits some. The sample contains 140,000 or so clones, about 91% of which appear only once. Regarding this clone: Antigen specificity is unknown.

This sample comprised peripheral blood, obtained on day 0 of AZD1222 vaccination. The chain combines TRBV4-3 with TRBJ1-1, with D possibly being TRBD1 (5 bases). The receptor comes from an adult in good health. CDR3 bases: TGCGCCAGCAGCCAACGCGGGACCTACACTGAAGCTTTCTTT. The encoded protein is CASSQRGTYTEAFF.